This T cell receptor beta chain was documented in a study of T cells in Graves' hyperthyroidism and ophthalmopathy. Study-level findings and limits: Most thyroid clonotypes with frequency above 0.001 were detected in blood. By a 13 V-J model, ophthalmopathy was set apart from stable hyperthyroidism.

A note on this clonotype: The antigen is unknown.

The V end lost 5 bases, the J end lost 7 bases, and 15 bases lay between the germline ends. The CDR3 contains 14 residues. Patients were excluded for uncontrolled infection, other autoimmune disease, pregnancy or lactation. It was RNA transcripts that yielded the amplified TCR beta CDR3 regions. A first-round RT-PCR of the TCR CDR3 used the HTBI primer set. MiXCR, applied by TCRdb to the multiplex PCR reads, yields one record per CDR3 protein. This sample carries roughly 250,000 distinct CDR3 sequences, roughly 22% of them seen once, and the ten largest clones take about 60%. The V and J genes are TRBV12-3 or TRBV12-4 and TRBJ1-5; unclear D gene. Sequencing used blood. The source is a man aged 25 to 40 with Graves' ophthalmopathy. CDR3 DNA sequence: TGTGCCAGCAGTCCCCAATTCAGTGGACAGCCCCAGCATTTT. This gives the protein CASSPQFSGQPQHF.